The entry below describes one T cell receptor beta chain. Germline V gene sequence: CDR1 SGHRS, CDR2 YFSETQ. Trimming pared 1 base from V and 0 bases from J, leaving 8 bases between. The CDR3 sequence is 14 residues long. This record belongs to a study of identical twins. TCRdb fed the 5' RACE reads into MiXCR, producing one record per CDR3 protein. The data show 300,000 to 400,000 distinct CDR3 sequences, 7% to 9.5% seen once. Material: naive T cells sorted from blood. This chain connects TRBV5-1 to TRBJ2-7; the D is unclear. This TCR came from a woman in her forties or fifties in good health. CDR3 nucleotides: TGCGCCAGCAGCTTGTACGGAAGCTCCTACGAGCAGTACGTC. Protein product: CASSLYGSSYEQYV.